The 30 T cell receptor beta chains given below trace back to one sample, sequenced in a study of glioma-infiltrating T cells (dated by TCRdb to 2015 to 2016). TCRdb names Illumina MiSeq as the instrument used. TCR alpha and beta CDR3 regions were amplified with the iRepertoire nested amplicon-rescue multiplex PCR (arm-PCR) platform from RNA. TCRdb trimmed the raw reads at Q25, called clones with MiXCR and kept productive beta chains. Rows with one shared CDR3 protein collapse into an entry with the most common genes and DNA. The sample has approximately 4,400 distinct CDR3 sequences on record, roughly a quarter of them singletons. The ten top clones hold around 8.1% of the sample. Sequencing used glioma tissue, nonneoplastic brain tissue, or PBMCs (not recorded which). All receptors derive from a human donor with low-grade glioma or glioblastoma, undergoing nonglioma brain surgery, or in good health (not recorded which).

Ten or more counts support this clonotype. The genes are TRBV5-1 and TRBJ1-1, with TRBD1 matching 7 bases. This CDR3 region has 16 residues. Trimming at V came to 4 bases and at J to 3 bases, leaving 12 bases not matched to a gene. The V gene's germline CDR1 is SGHRS and CDR2 YFSETQ. The CDR3 here is CASSPLIGGEDTEAFF. In DNA, the CDR3 is TGCGCCAGCAGCCCCCTAATAGGGGGCGAGGACACTGAAGCTTTCTTT.

CDR3: CASSPWGKETQYF. In nucleotides, the CDR3 is TGTGCCAGCAGCCCTTGGGGGAAGGAGACCCAGTACTTC. The chain is built from TRBV5-6 and TRBJ2-5; D may be TRBD1 or TRBD2 (5 bases each). The germline V gene encodes CDR1 SGHDT and CDR2 YYEEEE. V was trimmed by 4 bases and J by 5 bases, leaving 12 bases between them. CDR3 length: 13 residues.

The V call is TRBV20-1, the J call TRBJ1-1, with 9 bases identical to TRBD1. The V segment lost 1 base and the J segment 4 bases; nucleotides outside the gene matches: 10. The CDR3 is 16 amino acids. CDR1 and CDR2 (germline): DFQATT, SNEGSKA (reference sequence). Here the CDR3 DNA reads TGCAGTGCTAGAGCCCCCGGGACAGGGATCAGCACTGAAGCTTTCTTT. This gives the protein CSARAPGTGISTEAFF.

This clonotype is judged medium-sized. V is TRBV7-2 and J is TRBJ1-1; weak D call: TRBD1 (5 bases). Germline values: CDR1 SGHTA, CDR2 FQGNSA. V gave up 5 bases and J gave up 0 bases, with 22 bases separating them. The CDR3 contains 18 residues. In DNA form, the CDR3 reads TGTGCCAGCAGCAGCCGAGGGGACGGGAGACCAATGAACACTGAAGCTTTCTTT. The encoded protein is CASSSRGDGRPMNTEAFF.

Details on this clonotype: The junction departs from germline at one end; a sequencing error may be responsible. As DNA, the CDR3 is TGTGTCAGCAGGGACGTTATCACAGATACGCAATATTTT. Translating gives CVSRDVITDTQYF. This chain uses TRBV27 with TRBJ2-3, with D perhaps being TRBD1 or TRBD2 (5 bases each). Per germline, CDR1 MNHEY and CDR2 SMNVEV (reference sequence). This CDR3 region has 13 residues.

This clonotype was seen a few times. The chain carries TRBV29-1 and TRBJ1-2; weak D call: TRBD1 (5 bases). Trimming stripped 3 bases from V and 4 bases from J, with 15 bases between. Germline loops: CDR1 SQVTM, CDR2 ANQGSEA. The CDR3 contains 14 residues. The CDR3 nucleotides are TGCAGCGTTGACTCCAGGGATCAAGGCTATGGCTACACCTTC. Protein sequence: CSVDSRDQGYGYTF.

This clonotype ranks as medium-sized. The chain couples TRBV7-9 to TRBJ2-1, with 9 positions matching TRBD1. This CDR3 has 15 residues. V shed 5 bases, J shed 8 bases, and the junction held 10 bases outside the gene matches. Per germline, CDR1 SEHNR and CDR2 FQNEAQ (reference sequence). CDR3 in DNA: TGTGCCAGCAGCACCGGGACAGGGTCCCGCGATGAGCAGTTCTTC. Its translation: CASSTGTGSRDEQFF.

V usage is TRBV27 and J usage is TRBJ2-1, with 11 positions matching TRBD2. Germline-derived CDR1 and CDR2 are MNHEY and SMNVEV (reference sequence). The CDR3 spans 16 residues. V shed 8 bases, J shed 6 bases, and the junction held 12 bases outside the gene matches. As DNA, the CDR3 is TGTGCCAGCCGGTGGAGTAGCGGGGGGGCTGTCAATGAGCAGTTCTTC. The encoded protein is CASRWSSGGAVNEQFF.

This clonotype was picked up many times. The chain couples TRBV5-4 to TRBJ1-5; TRBD1 matches at 8 bases. The CDR3 length is 14 residues. Germline V gene data show CDR1 as SGHNT and CDR2 as YYREEE (reference sequence). V shed 4 bases and J 1 base; nucleotides not matched to a gene: 1. This chain's CDR3 is CASSRQGSNQPQHF. The DNA of the CDR3 is TGTGCCAGCAGCCGACAGGGGAGCAATCAGCCCCAGCATTTT.

By sample share, this clonotype is medium-sized. V gene TRBV20-1 combines with J gene TRBJ1-5; a possible D gene is TRBD1 (5 bases). Germline assignment: CDR1 DFQATT and CDR2 SNEGSKA (reference sequence). The CDR3 contains 16 residues. V lost 5 bases to trimming and J lost 5 bases, with 22 bases between them. CDR3 region: CSALTEGQKEDQPQHF. The CDR3 DNA sequence: TGCAGTGCTTTGACTGAGGGGCAGAAAGAGGATCAGCCCCAGCATTTT.

This clonotype ranks as medium-sized. This rearrangement joins TRBV12-3 or TRBV12-4 to TRBJ2-1; 9 nucleotides align to TRBD1. This CDR3 comprises 16 residues. The V segment lost 5 bases and the J segment 0 bases; nucleotides outside the gene matches: 5. CDR3 DNA sequence: TGTGCCAGCAGTCCGGGACAGGGCCACTCCTACAATGAGCAGTTCTTC. Its translation is CASSPGQGHSYNEQFF.

This clonotype is deemed medium-sized. The V call is TRBV6-1, the J call TRBJ1-5, with D possibly TRBD1 on 5 matching bases. Trimming pared 3 bases from V and 2 bases from J, leaving 14 bases between. CDR3 size: 16 residues. CDR1 MNHNS and CDR2 SASEGT come from the germline V gene. The CDR3 DNA sequence: TGTGCCAGCAGTGAGGGGAGGGGCAGAGGCAATCAGCCCCAGCATTTT. Translated: CASSEGRGRGNQPQHF.

Ten or more counts support this clonotype. This chain connects TRBV5-4 to TRBJ1-1, with TRBD1 matching over 11 bases. This CDR3 is 16 amino acids long. Per germline, CDR1 SGHNT and CDR2 YYREEE (reference sequence). After removal of 4 bases from V and 0 bases from J, the junction contained 5 bases not matched to a gene. CDR3 protein: CASSPRTGGMNTEAFF. CDR3 DNA sequence: TGTGCCAGCAGCCCAAGGACAGGGGGCATGAACACTGAAGCTTTCTTT. The full variable domain, in which reference TRBV5-4 and TRBJ1-1 provide the parts outside the CDR3, is ETGVTQSPTHLIKTRGQQVTLRCSSQSGHNTVSWYQQALGQGPQFIFQYYREEENGRGNFPPRFSGLQFPNYSSELNVNALELDDSALYLCASSPRTGGMNTEAFFGQGTRLTVV.

In its sample, this clonotype ranks as medium-sized. The rearrangement links TRBV19 to TRBJ2-3; 11 bases fit TRBD2. V lost 5 bases to trimming and J lost 4 bases; unmatched junction nucleotides: 5. This CDR3 is 15 amino acids long. Germline V CDR1 and CDR2: LNHDA, SQIVND (reference sequence). The CDR3 spells CASSVAGGPADTQYF. CDR3 in DNA: TGTGCCAGTAGTGTAGCGGGGGGGCCCGCAGATACGCAGTATTTT.

This clonotype counts as medium-sized (0.01 to 0.1%). V and J are TRBV20-1 and TRBJ2-5; 15 bases match TRBD2. The V segment lost 5 bases and the J segment 2 bases; nucleotides outside the gene matches: 3. Germline lookup yields CDR1 DFQATT and CDR2 SNEGSKA (reference sequence). The CDR3 sequence is 15 residues long. In DNA form, the CDR3 reads TGCAGTGCTCCAGGGACTAGCGGGGGGCAAGAGACCCAGTACTTC. Its protein product is CSAPGTSGGQETQYF.

A remark on this clonotype: Given a much more abundant clone one base away, this may be a read error. V is TRBV27 and J is TRBJ2-1; TRBD2 matches 11 bases. J lost 9 bases, V lost 7 bases, and 8 bases had no gene match. The CDR3 consists of 14 residues. Germline CDR1 and CDR2: MNHEY and SMNVEV (reference sequence). The CDR3 protein is CASIAGGRDSEQFF. DNA for the CDR3: TGTGCCAGCATAGCGGGGGGGCGGGACAGTGAGCAGTTCTTC.

In this sample, this clonotype is medium-sized. The chain recombines TRBV2 with TRBJ1-5; unclear D gene. The CDR3 covers 13 residues. V lost 6 bases and J lost 1, with 7 bases in between. Per the germline V gene, CDR1 is SNHLY and CDR2 is FYNNEI. Here the CDR3 DNA reads TGTGCCAGCAGGAAGGAAAGCAATCAGCCCCAGCATTTT. Its translation: CASRKESNQPQHF.

This clonotype was seen many times. J is TRBJ2-2 and V is TRBV19; D is ambiguous. Trimming pared 1 base from V and 6 bases from J, leaving 6 bases between. The CDR3 is 13 amino acids. Germline lookup yields CDR1 LNHDA and CDR2 SQIVND (reference sequence). CDR3 sequence reads: CASSIVGSGELFF. In nucleotides, the CDR3 is TGTGCCAGTAGTATAGTGGGCTCCGGGGAGCTGTTTTTT.

This clonotype is medium-sized in the sample. This chain joins TRBV7-3 and TRBJ2-5; no clear D. CDR3 length: 15 residues. The germline gives CDR1 SGHTA, CDR2 FQGTGA. V was cut by 3 bases and J by 4 bases, with 15 bases left in between. This CDR3 reads CASSFNGLHRETQYF. The CDR3 region has the DNA TGTGCCAGCAGCTTTAACGGATTACATAGAGAGACCCAGTACTTC.

This clonotype rates as large. The J gene is TRBJ2-3, the V gene TRBV27, with D possibly being TRBD1 (6 bases). Germline CDR1 is MNHEY and CDR2 is SMNVEV (reference sequence). V dropped 4 bases and J dropped 1 base, with 21 bases sitting between them. The CDR3 contains 18 residues. CDR3 amino acids: CASSSTSQGNGGTDTQYF. CDR3 in DNA: TGTGCCAGCAGTTCCACATCGCAGGGGAACGGAGGCACAGATACGCAGTATTTT.

By sample fraction, this clonotype is medium-sized. The chain is built from TRBV6-1 and TRBJ2-1, with a possible D match to TRBD2 (5 bases). Germline V gene data show CDR1 as MNHNS and CDR2 as SASEGT. The V gene lost 6 bases and the J gene lost 10 bases, with 10 bases spanning the gap. The CDR3 is 11 amino acids. CDR3 in amino acids: CASRLAGEQFF. Here the CDR3 DNA reads TGTGCCAGCAGGCTAGCTGGGGAGCAGTTCTTC.

This clonotype showed up many times. J is TRBJ1-5 and V is TRBV12-5; D ambiguous. The germline V gene has CDR1 LGHNT and CDR2 FRNRAP. The V gene lost 3 bases and the J gene lost 0 bases, with 9 bases spanning the gap. The CDR3 contains 15 residues. CDR3 sequence (DNA): TGTGCTAGTGGTTTTAATACAGTTAGCAATCAGCCCCAGCATTTT. Its translation: CASGFNTVSNQPQHF.

This clonotype is medium-sized (0.01 to 0.1%) within its sample. This rearrangement joins TRBV25-1 to TRBJ1-3; maybe TRBD1 (5 bases). With 11 bases removed from V and 0 bases from J, the gap between germline ends came to 14 bases. The CDR3 length is 14 residues. Germline CDR1 is MGHDK and CDR2 is SYGVNS. The CDR3 coding sequence is TGTGCCCCGGGACCGACTTTCTCTGGAAACACCATATATTTT. This gives the protein CAPGPTFSGNTIYF.

For this clonotype: A much larger clonotype is one base distant, so this may be a read error. This chain joins TRBV2 and TRBJ2-2; 7 bases align to TRBD2. The germline gives CDR1 SNHLY, CDR2 FYNNEI. The CDR3 length is 15 residues. The CDR3 DNA sequence: TGTCCCAGCAGTGAAGCCCCTGGGGGGGGCGGGGAGCTGTTTTTT. Translated: CPSSEAPGGGGELFF.

By frequency in the sample, this clonotype is medium-sized. The chain uses TRBV20-1 and TRBJ2-7, with TRBD2 matching 9 bases. V dropped 6 bases and J dropped 3; count of bases not matched to a gene: 9. Germline V gene data show CDR1 as DFQATT and CDR2 as SNEGSKA (reference sequence). CDR3 size: 14 residues. The chain's CDR3 is CSAFSGGKLYEQYF. CDR3 sequence (DNA): TGCAGTGCCTTTAGCGGGGGAAAACTCTACGAGCAGTACTTC.

This clonotype is medium-sized. The chain joins TRBV27 to TRBJ2-1; 9 bases line up with TRBD2. With 3 bases clipped from V and 7 bases from J, the junction kept 7 bases outside the gene matches. CDR1 is MNHEY and CDR2 is SMNVEV in the germline V gene (reference sequence). CDR3 length equals 15 residues. CDR3: CASSFFAGGPNEQFF. For the CDR3, the DNA is TGTGCCAGCAGTTTTTTTGCGGGGGGGCCGAATGAGCAGTTCTTC.

Judged by abundance, this clonotype is medium-sized. The V gene is TRBV20-1, the J gene TRBJ2-7; no firm D call. The CDR3 extends over 13 amino acids. In germline, CDR1 is DFQATT, CDR2 SNEGSKA (reference sequence). The V end was cut by 6 bases, the J end by 1 base, with 13 bases between. For the CDR3, the DNA is TGCAGTGCGATGGGTAAAAATTCCTACGAGCAGTACTTC. Protein: CSAMGKNSYEQYF.

In this sample, this clonotype turned up many times. V and J are TRBV12-3 or TRBV12-4 and TRBJ1-5, with D possibly being TRBD1 (6 bases). The CDR3 loop spans 19 amino acids. Trimming shortened V by 4 bases and J by 0 bases, and 22 bases separated the two germline ends. The CDR3 spells CASSSFRGTGEYSNQPQHF. CDR3 nucleotides: TGTGCCAGCAGTTCATTCAGGGGCACCGGGGAATATAGCAATCAGCCCCAGCATTTT.

This clonotype is labeled as medium-sized. V gene TRBV6-6 combines with J gene TRBJ2-1; a weak D match, TRBD2 (5 bases). Germline V lookup: CDR1 MNHNY, CDR2 SVGAGI (reference sequence). V dropped 2 bases and J dropped 12 bases, with 11 bases sitting between them. The CDR3 has 12 amino acids. CDR3 sequence: CASSYQRGWQFF. CDR3 in DNA: TGTGCCAGCAGTTACCAACGGGGTTGGCAGTTCTTC.

In DNA, the CDR3 is TGTGCCAGCAGTATCTCCGGGACAGGGGATTTCGAGCAGTACTTC. Translation gives CASSISGTGDFEQYF. The chain carries TRBV6-2 or TRBV6-3 and TRBJ2-7; 10 bases are shared with TRBD1. This CDR3 region has 15 residues. CDR1 and CDR2 (germline): MNHEY, SVGEGT. Trimming cost V 5 bases and J 6 bases; bases outside gene matches: 10.